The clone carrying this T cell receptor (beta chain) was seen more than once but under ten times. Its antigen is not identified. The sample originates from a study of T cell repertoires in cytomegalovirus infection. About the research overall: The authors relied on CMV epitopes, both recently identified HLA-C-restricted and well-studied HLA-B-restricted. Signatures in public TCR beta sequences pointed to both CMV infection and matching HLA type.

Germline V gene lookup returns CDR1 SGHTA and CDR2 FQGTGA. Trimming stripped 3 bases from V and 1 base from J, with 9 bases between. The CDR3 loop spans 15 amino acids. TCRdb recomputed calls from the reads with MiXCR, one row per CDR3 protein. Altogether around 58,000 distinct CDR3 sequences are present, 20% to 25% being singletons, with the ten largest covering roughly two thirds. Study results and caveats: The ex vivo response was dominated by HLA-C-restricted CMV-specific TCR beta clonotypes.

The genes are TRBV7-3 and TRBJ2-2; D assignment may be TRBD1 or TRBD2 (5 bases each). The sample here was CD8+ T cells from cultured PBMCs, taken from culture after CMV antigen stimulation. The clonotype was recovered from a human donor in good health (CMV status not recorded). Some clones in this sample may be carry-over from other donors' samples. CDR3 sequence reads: CASSLGVGNTGELFF. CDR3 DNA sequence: TGTGCCAGCAGCTTGGGGGTGGGGAACACCGGGGAGCTGTTTTTT. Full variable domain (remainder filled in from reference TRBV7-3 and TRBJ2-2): GAGVSQTPSNKVTEKGKYVELRCDPISGHTALYWYRQSLGQGPEFLIYFQGTGAADDSGLPNDRFFAVRPEGSVSTLKIQRTERGDSAVYLCASSLGVGNTGELFFGEGSRLTVL.